Reported below is one T cell receptor beta chain. Its target is unknown. Relative to the germline gene, one junction end is altered; a read error may explain this. This record belongs to a study of blood T cells in healthy people across ages. A second PCR of roughly 7 to 11 cycles used a sample-barcoded 5' primer and a J-beta primer mix. Every sample gave at least 2.5 million paired-end reads containing CDR3. TCRdb reprocessed the 5' RACE reads via MiXCR and lists one record per CDR3 protein. The sample consists of about 800,000 distinct CDR3 sequences, more than 35% of them appearing once. Study results and caveats: Long-lived donors had more naive CD4+ cells and higher diversity than aged donors.

Each sample yielded at least 6 million isolated PBMCs. Germline V gene data show CDR1 as SGHRS and CDR2 as YFSETQ. The CDR3 contains 16 residues. This clonotype originated in a man older than 75 in good health. The chain carries TRBV5-1 and TRBJ2-5; TRBD2 might be the D (7 bases). The sequenced material came from blood. For the CDR3, the DNA is TGCGCCAGCAGCTTGACGAAGGGGGGGCCCGGTGGCGAGCAGAACTTC. This codes for CASSLTKGGPGGEQNF.